These T cell receptor beta chains were read from a single sample in a study of vaccination and CD4 T cells after COVID-19. TCRdb fed the PCR reads into MiXCR, producing one record per CDR3 protein. The sample includes fewer than 20,000 distinct CDR3 sequences, about 42% of them seen just once. These TCRs' antigens remain unknown. The source material was cultured CD4+ T cells from blood. These receptors originate from a human donor with COVID-19. Both conserved end residues are part of each CDR3. The order of the fields is clone size, D gene, CDR3 length, J gene, V gene, CDR3 DNA, CDR3 protein. A D gene is named only where the DNA matches it firmly. For some rows the clone size is stated as once, few or many, or as a class when expanded; others skip it.

clone_size: NA; d_call: TRBD2; cdr3_length: 15; j_call: TRBJ2-2; v_call: TRBV20-1; cdr3_nt: TGCAGTGCTAGAACACTAGCGGTTCGCACCGGGGAGCTGTTTTTT; cdr3_aa: CSARTLAVRTGELFF
clone_size: NA; d_call: NA; cdr3_length: 15; j_call: TRBJ1-2; v_call: TRBV30; cdr3_nt: TGTGCCTGGAGTACTTATGGGCAGAGGGCCATTGGCTACACCTTC; cdr3_aa: CAWSTYGQRAIGYTF
clone_size: NA; d_call: NA; cdr3_length: 17; j_call: TRBJ2-6; v_call: TRBV15; cdr3_nt: TGTGCCACCAGCAGAGTAGGCCCGAGCTCTGGGGCCAACGTCCTGACTTTC; cdr3_aa: CATSRVGPSSGANVLTF
clone_size: few; d_call: NA; cdr3_length: 12; j_call: TRBJ2-2; v_call: TRBV28; cdr3_nt: TGTAGAACCGAGGGGAACACCGGGGAGCTGTTTTTT; cdr3_aa: CRTEGNTGELFF
clone_size: few; d_call: TRBD1; cdr3_length: 15; j_call: TRBJ2-7; v_call: TRBV20-1; cdr3_nt: TGCAGTGCTAGAAACCCGGGACAGGGCGCCTACGAGCAGTACTTC; cdr3_aa: CSARNPGQGAYEQYF
clone_size: few; d_call: TRBD1; cdr3_length: 15; j_call: TRBJ1-2; v_call: TRBV19; cdr3_nt: TGTGCCAGTAGTATTGGGACAGGAAGTAACTATGGCTACACCTTC; cdr3_aa: CASSIGTGSNYGYTF
clone_size: few; d_call: NA; cdr3_length: 15; j_call: TRBJ2-7; v_call: TRBV27; cdr3_nt: TGTGCCAGCAGTTTTTGGGTAGGGGTTCCCTACGAGCAGTACTTC; cdr3_aa: CASSFWVGVPYEQYF
clone_size: NA; d_call: NA; cdr3_length: 16; j_call: TRBJ1-2; v_call: TRBV28; cdr3_nt: TGTGCCAGCAGTTTGGGGGCTACCCCAGCTAACTATGGCTACACCTTC; cdr3_aa: CASSLGATPANYGYTF
clone_size: NA; d_call: NA; cdr3_length: 14; j_call: TRBJ2-7; v_call: TRBV5-4; cdr3_nt: TGTGCCAGCAGCTTGGGGGGAAGCTCCTACGAGCAGTACTTC; cdr3_aa: CASSLGGSSYEQYF
clone_size: few; d_call: TRBD1; cdr3_length: 17; j_call: TRBJ1-2; v_call: TRBV4-3; cdr3_nt: TGCGCCAGCAGCCCGGGACAGGGAGTTGGACTCGGCTATGGCTACACCTTC; cdr3_aa: CASSPGQGVGLGYGYTF
clone_size: NA; d_call: NA; cdr3_length: 14; j_call: TRBJ1-1; v_call: TRBV21-1; cdr3_nt: TGTGCCAGCAGCAAAGTAGTAAGCGGCACTGAAGCTTTCTTT; cdr3_aa: CASSKVVSGTEAFF
clone_size: NA; d_call: TRBD2; cdr3_length: 15; j_call: TRBJ2-7; v_call: TRBV20-1; cdr3_nt: TGCAGTGCCCGAGACGGGACTAGCGGCACCTACGAGCAGTACTTC; cdr3_aa: CSARDGTSGTYEQYF
clone_size: NA; d_call: TRBD1; cdr3_length: 13; j_call: TRBJ1-5; v_call: TRBV10-1; cdr3_nt: TGCGCCAGCAGCAGGGGGAGCAATCAGCCCCAGCATTTT; cdr3_aa: CASSRGSNQPQHF
clone_size: NA; d_call: NA; cdr3_length: 15; j_call: TRBJ2-1; v_call: TRBV27; cdr3_nt: TGTGCCAGCAGGTACAGGGTAGACCTCTCCAATGAGCAGTTCTTC; cdr3_aa: CASRYRVDLSNEQFF
clone_size: few; d_call: NA; cdr3_length: 13; j_call: TRBJ1-5; v_call: TRBV6-9; cdr3_nt: TGTGCCAGCAGTGCGATTACAACGCGGCCCCAGCATTTT; cdr3_aa: CASSAITTRPQHF
clone_size: NA; d_call: NA; cdr3_length: 14; j_call: TRBJ2-4; v_call: TRBV20-1; cdr3_nt: TGCAGTGCTAGAGGGGACGAGAGCAAAAACATTCAGTACTTC; cdr3_aa: CSARGDESKNIQYF
clone_size: few; d_call: NA; cdr3_length: 14; j_call: TRBJ1-2; v_call: TRBV21-1; cdr3_nt: TGTGCCAGCAGCAGGGGGGGTCTGTGCTATGGCTACACCTTC; cdr3_aa: CASSRGGLCYGYTF
clone_size: NA; d_call: TRBD1; cdr3_length: 15; j_call: TRBJ1-1; v_call: TRBV28; cdr3_nt: TGTGCCAGCAGTCTGAACCGGGACAGGGCGTCTGAAGCTTTCTTT; cdr3_aa: CASSLNRDRASEAFF
clone_size: NA; d_call: NA; cdr3_length: 13; j_call: TRBJ1-4; v_call: TRBV27; cdr3_nt: TGTGCCAGCGGGACGTGGCCCAATGAAAAACTGTTTTTT; cdr3_aa: CASGTWPNEKLFF
clone_size: NA; d_call: NA; cdr3_length: 12; j_call: TRBJ1-3; v_call: TRBV30; cdr3_nt: TGTGCCTGGAGCCACTCTGGAAACACCATATATTTT; cdr3_aa: CAWSHSGNTIYF
clone_size: NA; d_call: NA; cdr3_length: 14; j_call: TRBJ1-2; v_call: TRBV7-9; cdr3_nt: TGTGCCAGCAGCTCGATGGCCACCAACTATGGCTACACCTTC; cdr3_aa: CASSSMATNYGYTF
clone_size: NA; d_call: TRBD1; cdr3_length: 15; j_call: TRBJ1-2; v_call: TRBV7-2; cdr3_nt: TGTGCCAGCAGCGATGCCGGGACAGTTAACTATGGCTACACCTTC; cdr3_aa: CASSDAGTVNYGYTF
clone_size: NA; d_call: NA; cdr3_length: 16; j_call: TRBJ1-2; v_call: TRBV21-1; cdr3_nt: TGTGCCAGCAGCGTAGGAAGGCCGGGACAGGGTTATGGCTACACCTTC; cdr3_aa: CASSVGRPGQGYGYTF
clone_size: NA; d_call: NA; cdr3_length: 13; j_call: TRBJ1-2; v_call: TRBV6-1; cdr3_nt: TGTGCCAGCGTTTGGCCCGGGAGCTATGGCTACACCTTC; cdr3_aa: CASVWPGSYGYTF
clone_size: few; d_call: TRBD1; cdr3_length: 17; j_call: TRBJ1-5; v_call: TRBV30; cdr3_nt: TGTGCCTGGAGCTCGGGACAGAGATCGCTCCAGGATCAGCCCCAGCATTTT; cdr3_aa: CAWSSGQRSLQDQPQHF
clone_size: few; d_call: NA; cdr3_length: 14; j_call: TRBJ2-3; v_call: TRBV2; cdr3_nt: TGTGCCAGCAGAAAACTAGCTTCTTTAGATACGCAGTATTTT; cdr3_aa: CASRKLASLDTQYF
clone_size: NA; d_call: TRBD1; cdr3_length: 16; j_call: TRBJ1-3; v_call: TRBV15; cdr3_nt: TGTGCCACCAGCAGAGAGACAGGGAACTCTGGAAACACCATATATTTT; cdr3_aa: CATSRETGNSGNTIYF
clone_size: NA; d_call: NA; cdr3_length: 14; j_call: TRBJ1-5; v_call: TRBV7-9; cdr3_nt: TGTGCCAGCAGCTTAGACTATAGCAATCAGCCCCAGCATTTT; cdr3_aa: CASSLDYSNQPQHF
clone_size: NA; d_call: NA; cdr3_length: 14; j_call: TRBJ1-5; v_call: TRBV6-1; cdr3_nt: TGTGCCAGCACCCCCCGGGGGGACAATCAGCCCCAGCATTTT; cdr3_aa: CASTPRGDNQPQHF
clone_size: NA; d_call: NA; cdr3_length: 13; j_call: TRBJ1-6; v_call: TRBV10-3; cdr3_nt: TGTGCCATCAGTGAGTCCACAGGCTCACCCCTCCACTTT; cdr3_aa: CAISESTGSPLHF
clone_size: few; d_call: NA; cdr3_length: 15; j_call: TRBJ2-1; v_call: TRBV19; cdr3_nt: TGTGCCAGTAGTCCCGGGGAGTTAGGAGGGAATGAGCAGTTCTTC; cdr3_aa: CASSPGELGGNEQFF
clone_size: NA; d_call: NA; cdr3_length: 17; j_call: TRBJ1-3; v_call: TRBV19; cdr3_nt: TGTGCCAGTAGTATTCTGACGACTACTAGCTCTGGAAACACCATATATTTT; cdr3_aa: CASSILTTTSSGNTIYF
clone_size: NA; d_call: NA; cdr3_length: 14; j_call: TRBJ1-2; v_call: TRBV5-1; cdr3_nt: TGCGCCAGCAGCCCCTCCCCGGGGAACTATGGCTACACCTTC; cdr3_aa: CASSPSPGNYGYTF
clone_size: NA; d_call: NA; cdr3_length: 14; j_call: TRBJ2-7; v_call: TRBV19; cdr3_nt: TGTGCCAGTAGTATGTTCGGGGGCTCCTACGAGCAGTACTTC; cdr3_aa: CASSMFGGSYEQYF
clone_size: few; d_call: TRBD2; cdr3_length: 15; j_call: TRBJ2-1; v_call: TRBV2; cdr3_nt: TGTGCCAGCAGTGAAGCGGGGCGGGGGGGAGGACGTAGGTTCTTC; cdr3_aa: CASSEAGRGGGRRFF
clone_size: NA; d_call: NA; cdr3_length: 11; j_call: TRBJ1-1; v_call: TRBV18; cdr3_nt: TGTGCCAGCTCACTTTGGTCAGAAGCTTTCTTT; cdr3_aa: CASSLWSEAFF
clone_size: NA; d_call: NA; cdr3_length: 12; j_call: TRBJ2-7; v_call: TRBV7-2; cdr3_nt: TGTGCCAGCAGCTTAGCTGGGGAGGTGCAGTACTTC; cdr3_aa: CASSLAGEVQYF
clone_size: NA; d_call: NA; cdr3_length: 14; j_call: TRBJ1-1; v_call: TRBV7-9; cdr3_nt: TGTGCCAGCAGCTTATTAATTGAGGGCGGGGAGGCTTTCTTT; cdr3_aa: CASSLLIEGGEAFF
clone_size: NA; d_call: TRBD1; cdr3_length: 13; j_call: TRBJ2-5; v_call: TRBV20-1; cdr3_nt: TGCAGTGCCCGACAGGGGGCAGGGGAGACCCAGTACTTC; cdr3_aa: CSARQGAGETQYF
clone_size: NA; d_call: NA; cdr3_length: 14; j_call: TRBJ1-1; v_call: TRBV19; cdr3_nt: TGTGCCAGTAGTATAGATTTGGGGAGCACTGAAGCTTTCTTT; cdr3_aa: CASSIDLGSTEAFF
clone_size: NA; d_call: TRBD1; cdr3_length: 15; j_call: TRBJ2-2; v_call: TRBV7-2; cdr3_nt: TGTGCCAGCAGTGGGGACAGGGGTTCGGCCGGGGAGCTGTTTTTT; cdr3_aa: CASSGDRGSAGELFF
clone_size: NA; d_call: TRBD1; cdr3_length: 16; j_call: TRBJ2-5; v_call: TRBV24-1; cdr3_nt: TGTGCCACCAGTGACCAGGGGACAGTCAGTTGGGAGACCCAGTACTTC; cdr3_aa: CATSDQGTVSWETQYF
clone_size: few; d_call: NA; cdr3_length: 15; j_call: TRBJ1-4; v_call: TRBV7-9; cdr3_nt: TGTGCCAGCAGCTTAGCGAACGGGGCTAATGAAAAACTGTTTTTT; cdr3_aa: CASSLANGANEKLFF
clone_size: NA; d_call: TRBD2; cdr3_length: 14; j_call: TRBJ2-3; v_call: TRBV27; cdr3_nt: TGTGCCAGCAGTATACGCGGGGGGGTAGATACGCAGTATTTT; cdr3_aa: CASSIRGGVDTQYF
clone_size: NA; d_call: NA; cdr3_length: 15; j_call: TRBJ2-7; v_call: TRBV11-2; cdr3_nt: TGTGCCAGCAGCCATTTCCGGGACCCCGCATACGAGCAGTACTTC; cdr3_aa: CASSHFRDPAYEQYF
clone_size: few; d_call: TRBD1; cdr3_length: 16; j_call: TRBJ2-2; v_call: TRBV6-1; cdr3_nt: TGTGCCAGCAGTAGCCTCGGGACAGGGAACACCGGGGAGCTGTTTTTT; cdr3_aa: CASSSLGTGNTGELFF
clone_size: few; d_call: TRBD1; cdr3_length: 15; j_call: TRBJ1-2; v_call: TRBV5-6; cdr3_nt: TGTGCCAGCAGCTTCCCCGACAGGGGGCGGCGGGGCTACACCTTC; cdr3_aa: CASSFPDRGRRGYTF
clone_size: NA; d_call: NA; cdr3_length: 14; j_call: TRBJ1-6; v_call: TRBV5-1; cdr3_nt: TGCGCCAGCAGCAATGCGGGGTTTGATTCACCCCTCCACTTT; cdr3_aa: CASSNAGFDSPLHF
clone_size: few; d_call: NA; cdr3_length: 13; j_call: TRBJ1-2; v_call: TRBV21-1; cdr3_nt: TGTGCCAGCAGCAAACGGACAGGGGACGGCTACACCTTC; cdr3_aa: CASSKRTGDGYTF
clone_size: few; d_call: NA; cdr3_length: 15; j_call: TRBJ1-5; v_call: TRBV6-1; cdr3_nt: TGTGCCAGCCATATTTATTCCGGGACACATCAGCCCCAGCATTTT; cdr3_aa: CASHIYSGTHQPQHF
clone_size: NA; d_call: NA; cdr3_length: 15; j_call: TRBJ2-7; v_call: TRBV2; cdr3_nt: TGTGCCAGCAGTGAACAGGCGGGGCCGTCCTACGAGCAGTACTTC; cdr3_aa: CASSEQAGPSYEQYF
clone_size: NA; d_call: NA; cdr3_length: 16; j_call: TRBJ2-5; v_call: TRBV7-3; cdr3_nt: TGTGCCAGCAGCCACCATGGGGGTAGCGATGTAGAGACCCAGTACTTC; cdr3_aa: CASSHHGGSDVETQYF
clone_size: NA; d_call: TRBD1; cdr3_length: 15; j_call: TRBJ2-4; v_call: TRBV20-1; cdr3_nt: TGCAGTGCTAGAGATCTAGACAGGGCAAAAAACATTCAGTACTTC; cdr3_aa: CSARDLDRAKNIQYF
clone_size: NA; d_call: TRBD2; cdr3_length: 14; j_call: TRBJ2-3; v_call: TRBV10-1; cdr3_nt: TGCGCCAGCAGTACTAGCGGGGGGGCGGATACGCAGTATTTT; cdr3_aa: CASSTSGGADTQYF
clone_size: NA; d_call: NA; cdr3_length: 13; j_call: TRBJ1-4; v_call: TRBV12-3/TRBV12-4; cdr3_nt: TGTGCCAGCAGTTTGCGGAGCGGGGAAAAACTGTTTTTT; cdr3_aa: CASSLRSGEKLFF
clone_size: few; d_call: TRBD2; cdr3_length: 19; j_call: TRBJ2-7; v_call: TRBV6-5; cdr3_nt: TGTGCCAGCAGTTACTCTGGTCGGGGGGGCCCTGGAAGATTAGACGAGCAGTACTTC; cdr3_aa: CASSYSGRGGPGRLDEQYF
clone_size: few; d_call: TRBD1; cdr3_length: 12; j_call: TRBJ1-2; v_call: TRBV27; cdr3_nt: TGTGCCAGCAGGGACAGGGGCCATGGCTACACCTTC; cdr3_aa: CASRDRGHGYTF
clone_size: once; d_call: NA; cdr3_length: 15; j_call: TRBJ1-1; v_call: TRBV28; cdr3_nt: TGTGCCAGCAGCGAGCCGGGCCTCATCAACACTGAAGCTTTCTTT; cdr3_aa: CASSEPGLINTEAFF
clone_size: NA; d_call: TRBD2; cdr3_length: 16; j_call: TRBJ2-2; v_call: TRBV5-1; cdr3_nt: TGCGCCAGCAGCCACACTAGCGGGGAGAACACCGGGGAGCTGTTTTTT; cdr3_aa: CASSHTSGENTGELFF
clone_size: few; d_call: NA; cdr3_length: 16; j_call: TRBJ2-2; v_call: TRBV7-9; cdr3_nt: TGTGCCAGCGCTTCCCGGGGTTATTCGGGCACCGGGGAGCTGTTTTTT; cdr3_aa: CASASRGYSGTGELFF